A single sample gave rise to the 5 T cell receptor beta chains below, sequenced in a study of CD8 T cells in ankylosing spondylitis. TCRdb ran MiXCR on the 5' RACE reads and lists one entry per CDR3 protein. Here the sample spans 230,000 or so distinct CDR3 sequences, about 24% being singletons. What was sequenced was blood, either unsorted or a sorted T cell fraction (not recorded which). These receptors originate from a male donor with ankylosing spondylitis or in good health (not recorded which).

CDR3 nucleotide sequence: TGTGCCAGCAGCTCACGACTAGCGGGGGGATCGGGCACCGGGGAGCTGTTTTTT. This translates into CASSSRLAGGSGTGELFF. This sequence joins TRBV11-1 and TRBJ2-2; the match to TRBD2 covers 13 bases. The germline gives CDR1 SGHAT, CDR2 FQDESV (reference sequence). This CDR3 comprises 18 residues. V trimming: 4 bases; J trimming: 4 bases; junction bases outside the gene matches: 9.

This clonotype was seen many times. V usage is TRBV5-1 and J usage is TRBJ2-7; 10 nucleotides align to TRBD2. Germline V CDR1 and CDR2: SGHRS, YFSETQ. The ends lost 1 base at V and 4 bases at J; junction bases unmatched: 2. This CDR3 comprises 14 residues. The CDR3 DNA sequence: TGCGCCAGCAGCTTGACTAGCGGGACATACGAGCAGTACTTC. Its protein product is CASSLTSGTYEQYF. Drawing the rest from reference TRBV5-1 and TRBJ2-7, the complete variable domain is KAGVTQTPRYLIKTRGQQVTLSCSPISGHRSVSWYQQTPGQGLQFLFEYFSETQRNKGNFPGRFSGRQFSNSRSEMNVSTLELGDSALYLCASSLTSGTYEQYFGPGTRLTVT.

The chain recombines TRBV20-1 with TRBJ2-5, with D possibly being TRBD2 (7 bases). Trimming cost V 3 bases and J 5 bases, with 16 bases left between them. This CDR3 is 14 amino acids long. Germline values: CDR1 DFQATT, CDR2 SNEGSKA (reference sequence). The CDR3 loop is CSASGEGVRETQYF. The CDR3 nucleotides read TGCAGTGCTAGTGGGGAGGGGGTTCGTGAGACCCAGTACTTC.

V gene TRBV6-1 combines with J gene TRBJ1-5; TRBD1 is a possible D gene (6 bases). The CDR3 is 14 amino acids. V lost 5 bases and J 1 base, leaving 9 bases between the germline ends. Germline V gene sequence: CDR1 MNHNS, CDR2 SASEGT. CDR3 protein: CASSRGASNQPQHF. As DNA, the CDR3 is TGTGCCAGCAGTCGGGGGGCGAGCAATCAGCCCCAGCATTTT.

This clonotype was observed a handful of times. The chain couples TRBV5-5 to TRBJ2-7; maybe TRBD1 (5 bases). V lost 0 bases, J lost 6 bases, and 16 bases lay in between. CDR3 length: 15 residues. Germline V gives CDR1 SGHKS, CDR2 YYEKEE (reference sequence). The CDR3 sequence: CASSLVFREGSEQYF. For the CDR3, the DNA is TGTGCCAGCAGCTTGGTATTCAGGGAAGGGTCCGAGCAGTACTTC.